The rows below give T cell receptor beta chains drawn from one sample of a study of blood T cells in healthy people across ages. One entry per CDR3 protein results from TCRdb running MiXCR on the 5' RACE reads. The sample has 1.5 million to 2 million distinct CDR3 sequences, 25% to 30% seen once. The specimen sequenced was blood. Receptors were obtained from a woman between 25 and 40 years old in good health. CDR3s include the opening cysteine and the closing phenylalanine or tryptophan. D genes are given only for firm matches. A clone size is listed for some rows: how often the clone was seen (once, few, many), or a class if it is expanded.

d_gene: TRBD2; v_gene: TRBV25-1; abundance: -; j_gene: TRBJ2-3; CDR3aa: CASSETAGGFPSTDTQYF; CDR3nt: TGTGCCAGCAGTGAAACGGCGGGAGGATTCCCCAGCACAGATACGCAGTATTTT
d_gene: -; v_gene: TRBV2; abundance: once; j_gene: TRBJ1-4; CDR3aa: CASRVGARTNEKLFF; CDR3nt: TGTGCCAGCAGGGTAGGGGCCCGAACTAATGAAAAACTGTTTTTT
d_gene: -; v_gene: TRBV12-3/TRBV12-4; abundance: few; j_gene: TRBJ2-1; CDR3aa: CAGTPGRGNEQFF; CDR3nt: TGTGCCGGCACCCCTGGCAGGGGCAATGAGCAGTTCTTC
d_gene: -; v_gene: TRBV11-2; abundance: -; j_gene: TRBJ1-1; CDR3aa: CASRRSEQNTEAFF; CDR3nt: TGTGCCAGCAGACGGTCGGAGCAGAACACTGAAGCTTTCTTT
d_gene: -; v_gene: TRBV20-1; abundance: -; j_gene: TRBJ2-4; CDR3aa: CSATQGNWIYNEQYF; CDR3nt: TGCAGTGCTACTCAGGGGAATTGGATCTACAATGAGCAGTACTTC
d_gene: -; v_gene: TRBV28; abundance: few; j_gene: TRBJ1-2; CDR3aa: CASSFTGANYGYTF; CDR3nt: TGTGCCAGCAGTTTTACAGGAGCTAACTATGGCTACACCTTC
d_gene: -; v_gene: TRBV3-1; abundance: -; j_gene: TRBJ1-1; CDR3aa: CASSLRPSGGTEAFF; CDR3nt: TGTGCCAGCAGCCTCCGACCCAGTGGGGGCACTGAAGCTTTCTTT
d_gene: -; v_gene: TRBV2; abundance: few; j_gene: TRBJ2-7; CDR3aa: CASRRDEYEQYF; CDR3nt: TGTGCCAGCAGACGGGATGAATACGAGCAGTACTTC
d_gene: -; v_gene: TRBV10-1; abundance: -; j_gene: TRBJ1-1; CDR3aa: CASSEDGMNTVAFF; CDR3nt: TGCGCCAGCAGTGAAGATGGGATGAACACTGTAGCTTTCTTT
d_gene: -; v_gene: TRBV6-2/TRBV6-3; abundance: few; j_gene: TRBJ1-2; CDR3aa: CASTETPGRFVSTF; CDR3nt: TGTGCCAGCACTGAAACCCCGGGACGGTTTGTGAGCACCTTC
d_gene: TRBD2; v_gene: TRBV2; abundance: -; j_gene: TRBJ2-7; CDR3aa: CASSGVSGSAYEQYF; CDR3nt: TGTGCCAGCAGTGGTGTTAGCGGGAGCGCCTACGAGCAGTACTTC
d_gene: -; v_gene: TRBV2; abundance: -; j_gene: TRBJ2-1; CDR3aa: CASSEYLARTSYNEQFF; CDR3nt: TGTGCCAGCAGTGAATATTTAGCGCGGACCTCCTACAATGAGCAGTTCTTC
d_gene: TRBD1; v_gene: TRBV6-6; abundance: -; j_gene: TRBJ2-1; CDR3aa: CASSSPGTGDNEQFF; CDR3nt: TGTGCCAGCAGTTCGCCCGGGACAGGGGACAATGAGCAGTTCTTC
d_gene: -; v_gene: TRBV7-9; abundance: few; j_gene: TRBJ2-7; CDR3aa: CASSFKGDPYEQYF; CDR3nt: TGTGCCAGCAGCTTCAAGGGGGATCCCTACGAGCAGTACTTC
d_gene: -; v_gene: TRBV6-6; abundance: -; j_gene: TRBJ2-1; CDR3aa: CASTQDNEQFF; CDR3nt: TGTGCCAGCACTCAGGACAATGAGCAGTTCTTC
d_gene: TRBD2; v_gene: TRBV5-1; abundance: -; j_gene: TRBJ2-5; CDR3aa: CASSSAGTSGSGEETQYF; CDR3nt: TGCGCCAGCAGCTCAGCCGGGACTAGCGGGAGCGGAGAAGAGACCCAGTACTTC
d_gene: -; v_gene: TRBV7-2; abundance: -; j_gene: TRBJ1-6; CDR3aa: CASSPRGTQSSYNSPLHF; CDR3nt: TGTGCCAGCAGCCCAAGGGGGACCCAGAGCTCCTATAATTCACCCCTCCACTTT